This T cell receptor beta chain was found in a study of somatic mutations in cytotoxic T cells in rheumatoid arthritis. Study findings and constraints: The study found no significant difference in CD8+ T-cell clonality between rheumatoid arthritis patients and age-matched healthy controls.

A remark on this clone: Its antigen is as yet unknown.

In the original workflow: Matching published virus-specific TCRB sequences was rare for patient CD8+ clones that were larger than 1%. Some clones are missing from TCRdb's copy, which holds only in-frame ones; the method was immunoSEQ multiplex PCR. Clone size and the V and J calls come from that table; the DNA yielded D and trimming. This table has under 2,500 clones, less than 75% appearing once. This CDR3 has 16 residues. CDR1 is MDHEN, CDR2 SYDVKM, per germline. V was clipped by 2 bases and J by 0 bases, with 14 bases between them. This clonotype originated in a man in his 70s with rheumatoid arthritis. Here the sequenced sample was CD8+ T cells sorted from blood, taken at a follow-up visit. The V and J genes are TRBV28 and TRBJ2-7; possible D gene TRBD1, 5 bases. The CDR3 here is CASSLMQGPGSYEQYF. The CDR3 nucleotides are TGTGCCAGCAGTTTAATGCAGGGCCCGGGCTCCTACGAGCAGTACTTC.